The text below deals with one T cell receptor beta chain. The sample comes from a study of molecular identifiers for immune sequencing clone quantification. TCRdb re-called the PCR reads through MiXCR, storing one row per CDR3 protein. The sample yields some 580,000 distinct CDR3 sequences, less than 30% seen once. There are 20 residues in the CDR3. Sequencing was carried out using naive CD8+ T cells from blood, with Jurkat cell RNA spiked in. Specified subset: FACS-sorted CD8+CD4-CCR7+CD45RA+ naive T cells. The chain links TRBV21-1 to TRBJ1-1; the D call in the table, TRBD1, was not verified against the DNA. TRBV21-1 counts as a pseudogene. The receptor comes from a human donor in good health. Some libraries in this study had Jurkat cell RNA spiked in. The CDR3 here is CASIQRAIRRATNLNTEAFF. The DNA for the CDR3 is TGTGCCAGCATCCAAAGAGCGATCCGCAGGGCAACTAATCTGAACACTGAAGCTTTCTTT.